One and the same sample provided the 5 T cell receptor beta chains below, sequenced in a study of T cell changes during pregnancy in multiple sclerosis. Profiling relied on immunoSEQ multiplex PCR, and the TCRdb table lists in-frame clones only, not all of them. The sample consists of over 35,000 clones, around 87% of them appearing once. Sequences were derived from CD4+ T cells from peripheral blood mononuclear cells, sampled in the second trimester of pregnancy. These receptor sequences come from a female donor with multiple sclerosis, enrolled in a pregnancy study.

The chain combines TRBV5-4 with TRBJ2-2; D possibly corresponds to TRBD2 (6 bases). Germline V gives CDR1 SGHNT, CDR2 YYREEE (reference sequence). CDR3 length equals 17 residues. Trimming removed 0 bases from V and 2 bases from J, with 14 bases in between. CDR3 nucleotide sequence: TGTGCCAGCAGCTTGGCCGGAGTAGCGGAAAACACCGGGGAGCTGTTTTTT. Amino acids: CASSLAGVAENTGELFF.

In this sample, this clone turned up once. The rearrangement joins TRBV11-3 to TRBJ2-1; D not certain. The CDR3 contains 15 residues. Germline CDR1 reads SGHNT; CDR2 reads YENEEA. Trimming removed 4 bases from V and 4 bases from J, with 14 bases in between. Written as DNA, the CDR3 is TGTGCCAGCAGCTACCTTAATCCTAATTACAATGAGCAGTTCTTC. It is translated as CASSYLNPNYNEQFF.

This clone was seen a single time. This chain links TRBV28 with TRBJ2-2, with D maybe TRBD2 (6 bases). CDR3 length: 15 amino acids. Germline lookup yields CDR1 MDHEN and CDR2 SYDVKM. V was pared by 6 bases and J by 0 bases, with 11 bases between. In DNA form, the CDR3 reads TGTGCCAGCAGGCGGGGACGGTCGAACACCGGGGAGCTGTTTTTT. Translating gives CASRRGRSNTGELFF.

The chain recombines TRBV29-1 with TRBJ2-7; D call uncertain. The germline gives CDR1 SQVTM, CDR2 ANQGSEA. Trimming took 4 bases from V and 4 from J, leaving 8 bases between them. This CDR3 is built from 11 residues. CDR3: CSVVVEYEQYF. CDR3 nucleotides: TGCAGCGTTGTGGTAGAGTACGAGCAGTACTTC.

CDR3 loop: CASRGQGGLHEQFF. DNA of the CDR3: TGTGCCAGCAGAGGGCAGGGGGGACTCCATGAGCAGTTCTTC. The chain recombines TRBV6-5 with TRBJ2-1, with a possible D match to TRBD1 (7 bases). Germline-derived CDR1 and CDR2 are MNHEY and SVGAGI. Trimming took off 6 bases at V and 8 bases at J, with 17 bases between the two ends. This CDR3 has 14 amino acids.